The entry below describes one T cell receptor beta chain. Its cognate antigen is unknown. The sample belongs to a study of PD-L1 blockade in urothelial cancer. Background on the study: Blood was tested 3 weeks (second dose) and 6 weeks into treatment. Findings and limits, study-wide: Durable-benefit cases showed more tumor-associated blood clone expansion at 3 weeks.

Some clones are missing from TCRdb's copy, which holds only in-frame ones; the method was immunoSEQ multiplex PCR. The sample shows about 36,000 clones, approximately 80% of them seen only once. Time point: peripheral blood 6 weeks after treatment start. The cohort comprised individuals with locally advanced or metastatic urothelial carcinoma. Trimming took 0 bases from V and 2 from J, leaving 6 bases between them. The CDR3 consists of 14 residues. Germline assignment: CDR1 SGHRS and CDR2 YFSETQ. The sample in question was PBMCs, obtained around atezolizumab (anti-PD-L1) treatment. This TCR derives from a man aged 35-49 years with urothelial cancer. The chain is built from TRBV5-1 and TRBJ1-5; D may be TRBD1 (6 bases). In DNA form, the CDR3 reads TGCGCCAGCAGCTTGGCAGGGGGCAATCAGCCCCAGCATTTT. This translates into CASSLAGGNQPQHF.